This T cell receptor (beta chain) is from a study of cytomegalovirus exposure and HLA in healthy donors. TCRdb keeps only in-frame clones here, not all; method: immunoSEQ multiplex PCR. There are a few hundred thousand clones in the sample; 90% occur only once, and approximately 0.34% lies in the top ten. The TCR comes from a woman aged 18 to 35 in good health and CMV-seronegative. Sequencing used PBMCs.

In nucleotides, the CDR3 is TGTGCCAGCAGCTTAGAAAGACAGGGTAATTGGCATGAGCAGTTCTTC. Its translation is CASSLERQGNWHEQFF. The chain links TRBV7-9 to TRBJ2-1, with 7 bases lining up with TRBD1. CDR3 length: 16 residues. Germline CDR1 reads SEHNR; CDR2 reads FQNEAQ (reference sequence). Trimming removed 1 base from V and 8 bases from J; junction bases left unmatched: 11.